Listed here are 21 T cell receptor beta chains from one sample, sequenced in a study of STAT5B mutations in CD4+ large granular lymphocyte leukemia. Profiling relied on immunoSEQ multiplex PCR, and the TCRdb table lists in-frame clones only, not all of them. The table lists around 30,000 clones, 74% of them singletons. Sample: CD4+ T cells from blood buffy coats. These receptors originate from a human donor in good health.

The V and J genes are TRBV10-3 and TRBJ2-1; tentative D call: TRBD2 (5 bases). Deletions cut 11 bases from V and 0 bases from J, with 14 bases between. Germline CDR1 and CDR2: ENHRY and SYGVKD. The CDR3 is 14 amino acids. CDR3 loop: CASLPGSSYNEQFF. Here the CDR3 DNA reads TGTGCCTCCTTGCCGGGAAGCTCCTACAATGAGCAGTTCTTC.

The chain joins TRBV11-3 to TRBJ2-2, with D maybe TRBD1 (5 bases). The V end was cut by 4 bases, the J end by 5 bases, with 11 bases between. There are 14 residues in the CDR3. In germline, CDR1 is SGHNT, CDR2 YENEEA. CDR3 loop: CASSYQGRTGELFF. DNA for the CDR3: TGTGCCAGCAGCTACCAGGGTCGGACCGGGGAGCTGTTTTTT.

The J gene is TRBJ2-1, the V gene TRBV7-8; tentatively, D is TRBD2 (6 bases). The CDR3 runs to 15 residues. The ends were cut back, 0 bases at V and 4 bases at J, with 10 bases in the middle. From germline, CDR1 is SGHVS and CDR2 FQNEAQ. CDR3 sequence reads: CASSLALAQYNEQFF. In nucleotides, the CDR3 is TGTGCCAGCAGCTTAGCTCTAGCGCAATACAATGAGCAGTTCTTC.

The chain combines TRBV10-3 with TRBJ1-3; D is undetermined. CDR1 ENHRY and CDR2 SYGVKD come from the germline V gene. V lost 2 bases, J lost 0 bases, and 11 bases lay in between. This CDR3 contains 16 residues. CDR3 region: CAISEGIGSSGNTIYF. The DNA of the CDR3 is TGTGCCATCAGTGAGGGGATAGGGAGCTCTGGAAACACCATATATTTT.

The chain carries TRBV7-3 and TRBJ2-2; possible D gene TRBD1, 6 bases. Looked up from germline, CDR1 is SGHTA and CDR2 is FQGTGA. CDR3 size: 15 residues. V was shortened by 4 bases and J by 0 bases, with 9 bases between the two germline ends. CDR3 amino acids: CASSSGAPNTGELFF. The CDR3 nucleotides are TGTGCCAGCAGCTCAGGGGCACCGAACACCGGGGAGCTGTTTTTT.

This clone was recorded only once. This chain uses TRBV15 with TRBJ2-1; a weak D match, TRBD2 (6 bases). CDR3 size: 17 residues. Trimming pared 2 bases from V and 2 bases from J, leaving 16 bases between. Germline V lookup: CDR1 LNHNV, CDR2 YYDKDF (reference sequence). CDR3 sequence: CATSRPVGGLAYNEQFF. CDR3 DNA sequence: TGTGCCACCAGCAGACCAGTAGGAGGGCTTGCCTACAATGAGCAGTTCTTC.

This chain joins TRBV5-5 and TRBJ2-7; no definite D call. With 2 bases removed from V and 6 bases from J, the gap between germline ends came to 0 bases. This CDR3 is 9 amino acids long. Germline V gene data show CDR1 as SGHKS and CDR2 as YYEKEE (reference sequence). CDR3 nucleotide sequence: TGTGCCAGCAGCTTCGAGCAGTACGTC. Residues: CASSFEQYV.

The rearrangement joins TRBV13 to TRBJ2-3; the match to TRBD1 covers 9 bases. This CDR3 has 17 amino acids. The junction had 8 bases not matched to a gene; V was cut back by 0 bases and J by 4 bases. Germline V gene data show CDR1 as PRHDT and CDR2 as FYEKMQ (reference sequence). The CDR3 DNA sequence: TGTGCCAGCAGCTTAGGCCGGGGACAGGGTCAGGCAGATACGCAGTATTTT. Protein sequence: CASSLGRGQGQADTQYF. Supplemented by reference TRBV13 and TRBJ2-3, the full variable domain reads AAGVIQSPRHLIKEKRETATLKCYPIPRHDTVYWYQQGPGQDPQFLISFYEKMQSDKGSIPDRFSAQQFSDYHSELNMSSLELGDSALYFCASSLGRGQGQADTQYFGPGTRLTVL.

The chain couples TRBV30 to TRBJ1-2; no definite D call. Germline values: CDR1 GTSNPN, CDR2 SVGIG (reference sequence). The CDR3 covers 14 residues. The ends were cut back, 0 bases at V and 4 bases at J, with 12 bases in the middle. In DNA form, the CDR3 reads TGTGCCTGGAGTGTCGCAACGACTAGCTATGGCTACACCTTC. This translates into CAWSVATTSYGYTF. Supplemented by reference TRBV30 and TRBJ1-2, the full variable domain reads SQTIHQWPATLVQPVGSPLSLECTVEGTSNPNLYWYRQAAGRGLQLLFYSVGIGQISSEVPQNLSASRPQDRQFILSSKKLLLSDSGFYLCAWSVATTSYGYTFGSGTRLTVV.

This clone was seen a handful of times. This chain uses TRBV7-3 with TRBJ1-5; weak D call: TRBD1 (5 bases). Trimming removed 4 bases from V and 4 bases from J, with 17 bases in between. This CDR3 spans 16 amino acids. The germline CDR1 and CDR2 sequences are SGHTA and FQGTGA. The CDR3 DNA follows: TGTGCCAGCAGCTCCAGGGAAATGACGATTAATCAGCCCCAGCATTTT. Amino acid sequence: CASSSREMTINQPQHF.

The chain recombines TRBV7-9 with TRBJ1-2, with D perhaps TRBD1 (5 bases). CDR1 SEHNR and CDR2 FQNEAQ come from the germline V gene (reference sequence). Between the trimmed V and J ends, which lost 1 base and 3 bases, there was a span of 9 bases. This CDR3 has 14 residues. The CDR3: CASSLVPGDYGYTF. The CDR3 nucleotides are TGTGCCAGCAGCTTAGTCCCGGGGGACTATGGCTACACCTTC.

J is TRBJ2-5 and V is TRBV7-8; 7 bases are a match to TRBD1. The CDR3 loop spans 16 amino acids. Germline V gene sequence: CDR1 SGHVS, CDR2 FQNEAQ. Losses at the gene ends were 4 bases for V and 2 bases for J; bases not matched to a gene: 10. The CDR3 region is CASSSSTGAGQETQYF. CDR3 sequence (DNA): TGTGCCAGCAGCTCTTCCACAGGGGCTGGGCAAGAGACCCAGTACTTC.

V gene TRBV5-4 combines with J gene TRBJ2-5; 7 nucleotides line up with TRBD1. The CDR3 has 16 amino acids. The germline V gene has CDR1 SGHNT and CDR2 YYREEE (reference sequence). J lost 0 bases, V lost 4 bases, and 9 bases had no gene match. The CDR3 nucleotides read TGTGCCAGCAGCAGCCGACAGGGTGATAACCAAGAGACCCAGTACTTC. This sequence encodes CASSSRQGDNQETQYF. The full variable domain, its missing parts supplied by reference TRBV5-4 and TRBJ2-5, is ETGVTQSPTHLIKTRGQQVTLRCSSQSGHNTVSWYQQALGQGPQFIFQYYREEENGRGNFPPRFSGLQFPNYSSELNVNALELDDSALYLCASSSRQGDNQETQYFGPGTRLLVL.

This clone was found once. The V call is TRBV6-6, the J call TRBJ1-1; TRBD1 agrees at 7 bases. V was clipped by 6 bases and J by 1 base; unmatched bases: 5. Looked up from germline, CDR1 is MNHNY and CDR2 is SVGAGI (reference sequence). This CDR3 spans 14 amino acids. CDR3 nucleotides: TGTGCCAGCAGGCCGGGACAGCCGAACACTGAAGCTTTCTTT. Translation: CASRPGQPNTEAFF.

In its sample, this clone was seen a few times. The chain joins TRBV2 to TRBJ1-4, with 9 bases aligning to TRBD1. Trimming at V came to 6 bases and at J to 8 bases, leaving 7 bases not matched to a gene. The germline gives CDR1 SNHLY, CDR2 FYNNEI. The CDR3 spans 14 residues. CDR3 nucleotide sequence: TGTGCCAGCAGCGAGGACAGGGGATGGGAAAAACTGTTTTTT. Translating gives CASSEDRGWEKLFF.

The V call is TRBV27, the J call TRBJ1-1; D is possibly TRBD1 (5 bases). The germline CDR1 and CDR2 sequences are MNHEY and SMNVEV (reference sequence). The CDR3 extends over 13 amino acids. V was shortened by 6 bases and J by 2 bases, with 10 bases between the two germline ends. This CDR3 reads CASSTDRNTEAFF. CDR3 nucleotide sequence: TGTGCCAGCAGCACAGACAGAAACACTGAAGCTTTCTTT.

The chain combines TRBV6-1 with TRBJ1-3; D ambiguous. There are 15 residues in the CDR3. V was trimmed by 7 bases and J by 0 bases, leaving 13 bases between them. Per germline, CDR1 MNHNS and CDR2 SASEGT. CDR3 bases: TGTGCCAGCAAGGGTTACACCCTCTCTGGAAACACCATATATTTT. It yields the protein CASKGYTLSGNTIYF.

This clone was detected a few times. The chain combines TRBV19 with TRBJ1-5, with 8 bases aligning to TRBD1. V shed 10 bases and J 2 bases; nucleotides not matched to a gene: 4. The CDR3 is 13 amino acids. The V gene's germline CDR1 is LNHDA and CDR2 SQIVND (reference sequence). CDR3 amino acids: CATMDRGNQPQHF. The CDR3 nucleotides are TGTGCCACTATGGACAGGGGCAATCAGCCCCAGCATTTT.

The V call is TRBV19, the J call TRBJ2-4; 7 positions match TRBD1. The CDR3 is made up of 15 amino acids. V was pared by 5 bases and J by 3 bases, with 7 bases of the junction left unmatched. Germline V gene sequence: CDR1 LNHDA, CDR2 SQIVND (reference sequence). The CDR3 bases are TGTGCCAGTAGTTACGGACAGGTGAACAAAAACATTCAGTACTTC. Amino acids: CASSYGQVNKNIQYF.

V is TRBV5-1 and J is TRBJ2-1, with no clear D. CDR3 length equals 12 residues. V was pared by 0 bases and J by 6 bases, with 4 bases between. The V gene's germline CDR1 is SGHRS and CDR2 YFSETQ. Written as DNA, the CDR3 is TGCGCCAGCAGCTTGGCAGTCAATGAGCAGTTCTTC. Translation gives CASSLAVNEQFF.

The chain has TRBV19 and TRBJ1-2, with 7 bases matching TRBD1. The V segment lost 6 bases and the J segment 4 bases; nucleotides outside the gene matches: 17. CDR1 LNHDA and CDR2 SQIVND come from the germline V gene (reference sequence). CDR3 length equals 17 residues. The CDR3 here is CASRKITDRPEGYGYTF. The CDR3, as DNA: TGTGCCAGTAGGAAAATAACGGACAGGCCGGAGGGCTATGGCTACACCTTC.